A few counts support the clone carrying this T cell receptor (beta chain). A single record per CDR3 protein comes from TCRdb applying MiXCR to the 5' RACE reads. The table shows around 530,000 distinct CDR3 sequences, with roughly 15% occurring only once. This sample stems from a study of identical twins. CDR3 length: 13 amino acids. Trimming removed 4 bases at V and 7 bases at J, with 8 bases between. Germline V gives CDR1 SEHNR, CDR2 FQNEAQ (reference sequence). The same sample was also studied in work on yellow fever vaccine responses in identical twins.

This rearrangement joins TRBV7-9 to TRBJ1-6; D is uncertain. Sequencing used CD4+ T cells sorted from blood. The clonotype comes from a woman younger than 35 in good health. CDR3 bases: TGTGCCAGCAGCTCTGACCACAATTCACCCCTCCACTTT. Its protein product is CASSSDHNSPLHF.